The clone carrying this T cell receptor (beta chain) was picked up one time. Its antigen is still unknown. Losses at the gene ends were 6 bases for V and 7 bases for J; bases not matched to a gene: 7. The CDR3 contains 15 residues. Germline V lookup: CDR1 MNHEY, CDR2 SVGAGI. This entry is derived from a study of cytomegalovirus exposure and HLA in healthy donors. Study results and limitations: Previously analyzed data showed that most TCR beta V segments were productive at a frequency of about 87% or about 30%. The availability of immune exposure information extended only to CMV serostatus. When a later analysis was performed, an Asian-associated ancestry cluster reportedly had fewer N-insertions than the approximately 600-donor mean. In a later analysis, around 18,000 TCR beta sequences were associated with HLA alleles at 0.05 false discovery rate.

PCR was performed using 60 Vbeta and 13 Jbeta primers. TCRdb's table, derived via immunoSEQ multiplex PCR, lists solely in-frame clones and lacks some. The sample has about 140,000 clones; approximately 65% are singletons. This TCR came from a woman aged 60-70 years in good health and CMV-seronegative. The rearrangement links TRBV6-5 to TRBJ1-6; 9 positions match TRBD1. The sequencing sample was made of PBMCs. The CDR3 spells CASRKDRGTNSPLHF. CDR3 coding DNA: TGTGCCAGCAGAAAAGACAGGGGGACGAATTCACCCCTCCACTTT.